The source of this T cell receptor beta chain is a study of T cell responses to AZD1222 COVID-19 vaccine. As to this clone: Its antigen is currently unknown.

Trimming removed 6 bases at V and 6 bases at J, with 14 bases between. CDR1 is MGHDK, CDR2 SYGVNS, per germline. The CDR3 extends over 13 amino acids. Researchers grouped second doses given at about 4 or about 12 weeks into one pool. General observations from the study: Just a handful of AZD1222 recipients tested seropositive at baseline. Without day 14 samples, only post-peak T cell repertoires were studied.

This table comes from immunoSEQ multiplex PCR, and its TCRdb copy is limited to in-frame clones, with some not included. This table holds over 75,000 clones, roughly 89% found once. Specimen: peripheral blood, collected 28 days after the second AZD1222 dose. The V call is TRBV25-1, the J call TRBJ1-1, with no clear D. The receptor was derived from an adult who received the AZD1222 COVID-19 vaccine. For the CDR3, the DNA is TGTGCCAGCAGCGTGGGTGGGTCCGCTGAAGCTTTCTTT. It yields the protein CASSVGGSAEAFF.